This T cell receptor beta chain came from a study of cytomegalovirus exposure and HLA in healthy donors (dated by TCRdb to the late 2010s). Notes on the research overall: In an earlier analysis of about 560 of the donors, 276 Gb of sequence data and approximately 100 million unique TCR beta sequences from roughly 180 million T cells were reported. Genome-wide SNP genotypes for about 55% of the 666 donors were used in a later genetic analysis, which treated that subset as a discovery cohort. Four to six DR-DQ haplotypes were handled as single units for association and clustering, since linkage in the cohort was strong. The study aimed to test whether signatures of past pathogen exposure could be identified by cataloging public T cell receptors. All discovery cohort repertoires had been generated using a single sequencing platform. Typing coverage differed by locus: A, B, C, DRB1 and DQB1 were typed in about 620-630 donors, DQA1 in 500 to 550, DPA1 in around 600, and DPB1 in just under 480. Among roughly 370 genotyped donors of the cohort, an average of approximately 240,000 unique TCR beta nucleotide sequences were sequenced per donor, roughly a sixth of them non-productive. An earlier analysis of 450 to 750 of the donors used high-throughput TCR beta sequencing to judge whether each TCR beta V gene segment behaved as functional or pseudogenic. In a later analysis, previously published TCR beta repertoires from 550 to 750 donors were re-analyzed and high-resolution HLA genotyping was added so that TCR occurrence patterns could be studied. High-throughput TCR immunosequencing, statistical association of individual TCRs with disease status, and machine learning were combined to predict cytomegalovirus infection status. HLA typing included class I and class II loci at four-digit resolution. Among the roughly 430 genotyped donors, about 83% belonged to the genetic ancestry cluster associated with self-reported Caucasian donors. The later analysis used no new phenotypic data to find candidate immune exposures, relying instead on TCR beta sequences and their occurrence across donors. The study profiled the T cell repertoires of 666 subjects by immunosequencing and related them to cytomegalovirus serostatus. Along with the roughly 670-subject first cohort, a separate validation cohort of over 90 different subjects was used. An early release covering approximately 600 HLA-typed donors comprised approximately 290 gigabases of sequencing data and 85 million or so unique TCR sequences. Donor age, sex, ethnicity and CMV serostatus were compiled together with the repertoire data. Study-level results and caveats: A cluster of highly shared sequence variants was judged likely to represent a technical artifact of the sequencing pipeline. Because HLA typing was unavailable for some donors at each locus, only the typed subset was used in association tests. This cohort had only TCR beta chains sequenced, and the lack of alpha or paired-chain data limited which features could be detected. Assigning TCR associations to individual alleles was difficult when HLA alleles, especially DR and DQ, strongly co-occurred. Specific HLA alleles were associated with 16,951 TCR beta sequences at a false discovery rate of 0.05 in a later analysis. A further reported finding was that TCR beta sequences accurately predicted the HLA-A and HLA-B alleles for most subjects in the first cohort. Sequencing depth was assumed to be roughly uniform across donors in the presence/absence analyses, though that assumption may not hold. Most CMV-associated TCR beta chains appeared to be HLA-restricted in a later analysis, and the HLA associations seemed to be driven largely by CMV exposure. A later genetic analysis associated a missense DCLRE1C variant with V-gene and J-gene trimming of TCR beta chains, and an independent cohort replicated the association. According to a later genetic analysis, donors in an Asian-associated ancestry cluster had fewer N-insertions in productive TCRs than the roughly 700-donor mean. In vitro tests confirmed that a few of the cytomegalovirus-associated TCR beta chains recognize cytomegalovirus antigens. In a later analysis, TCR association rates were found to vary across HLA loci, with the most associated TCRs seen for DRB1 alleles and the fewest for HLA-C alleles. A later analysis found that HLA-associated TCR beta chains were more clonally expanded and had lower generation probabilities than equally common non-associated chains. According to the authors, the approach could potentially be generalized to other disease states and immunological phenotypes. An earlier analysis of around 600 of the donors showed that most TCR beta V segments appeared in productive rearrangements either about 87% or about 30% of the time, which broadly matched IMGT annotations. Some IMGT-functional V segments, including TRBV6-2 and TRBV6-3, could not be distinguished by the 87-base-pair reads and were therefore excluded. Immune exposure information for the cohort was limited to CMV serostatus. Several of the top co-occurrence clusters appeared to be linked to parvovirus B19, influenza, CMV and Epstein-Barr virus, according to a later analysis. The earlier analysis of nearly 600 of the donors excluded approximately 17 rarely observed V segments, including chromosome 9 orphons, because counts were too low. Across donors, most TCR sequences were observed very rarely, whereas some public TCRs were present in many individuals. The classifier was reported to diagnose cytomegalovirus status with high specificity and sensitivity in both the original and validation cohorts. In the study, approximately 160 TCR beta chains were listed as associated with cytomegalovirus. Correlated functional status among segregating V segments might be attributable to linkage disequilibrium, but an unknown experimental factor could not be ruled out.

In total, 500 to 700 healthy bone marrow donors made up the cohort. At the time of sampling, all cohort members were nominally healthy, though unrecorded immune exposures were likely present. The donor tested CMV seronegative and was one of the 352 seronegative cohort members. Every donor gave a peripheral blood sample, and the peripheral blood mononuclear cells from that sample were used for TCR beta sequencing. Genomic DNA was extracted from the blood cell samples with the Qiagen DNeasy Blood Extraction Kit. On this clone itself: Its binding antigen is unknown. Qualities for individual bases were not recorded, and no much larger clone is one base off.

To prepare the library, the immunoSEQ multiplex PCR assay was applied. For the multiplex PCR, a mixture combining 60 forward primers for TCR Vbeta segments and 13 reverse primers for TCR Jbeta segments was used. The CDR3 region of rearranged TCR beta genes was amplified from genomic DNA with a multiplex PCR assay. The Illumina HiSeq System was used to sequence the amplified TCR beta libraries as 87-base-pair reads. Per the source publication's procedure: Across the 670 or so repertoires, a later analysis counted tens of millions of unique TCR beta chains, some 11 million of which were shared by at least two donors. A nearest-neighbor algorithm error-corrected the raw reads and collapsed the reads into unique sequences, merging closely related sequences to remove PCR and sequencing errors. V, D and J gene segments were assigned by aligning CDR3 sequences to IMGT reference sequences. For a sequence to be retained, a match of at least six nucleotides was required to both a V gene segment and a J gene segment. Rearrangements were classified as productive when the CDR3 lacked stop codons and remained in frame with V and J, and all other rearrangements were classified as non-productive. CDR3 was defined according to IMGT convention as the region running from the second conserved V-encoded cysteine to the conserved J-encoded phenylalanine. The earlier analysis of 550 to 650 of the donors excluded any sequence lacking an unambiguous match to a single V gene segment. An earlier analysis of a few hundred of the donors called V segments functional above 56.7% productive rearrangements and segregating when the between-donor standard deviation exceeded 5%. A statistical classification framework was built to diagnose cytomegalovirus status from the catalog of TCR beta chain sequences. In a later analysis, V and J genes were assigned by comparing TCR nucleotide sequences against IMGT/GENE-DB human TR gene sequences. A later analysis assigned CDR3 sequences and most-parsimonious VDJ recombination scenarios with the TCRdist pipeline. In a later analysis, each TCR beta chain was defined by its CDR3 amino acid sequence together with its V-gene family, and reads without a unique V-gene family were excluded. In a later analysis, 450 to 600 highly shared, low-generation-probability nucleotide sequences were removed to address suspected cross-contamination and a sequencing artifact. A later analysis calculated a clonal expansion index for each public chain from normalized within-repertoire ranks of inferred template counts. In a later analysis, generation probabilities were computed using a VDJ recombination model fitted to out-of-frame rearrangements, and the results were checked against IGoR. In a later analysis, hypergeometric tests were used to score TCR-TCR, TCR-HLA and TCR-CMV co-occurrence, with a repertoire-size bias correction applied to TCR pairs. In a later analysis, false discovery rates were estimated by permuting HLA or CMV assignments 20 times. In a later analysis, co-occurring TCRs were grouped using DBSCAN, and TCRdist sequence similarity was added for clustering within HLA-allele-positive subsets. Repertoires with fewer than 30,000 or more than 120,000 public chains were left out of co-occurrence clustering, as were several repertoires with anomalous nucleotide sharing. This immuneACCESS table, as held by TCRdb, lists in-frame sequences with V and J called but not all clones. Of the missing ones, under half trace to an unresolved V gene in checked studies; the others have no known cause. That table supplies the V and J calls and clone size; D and trimming were determined from the DNA. The sample includes some 190,000 clones, with over 70% observed a single time. Together, the top ten hold approximately 1.4% of the sample.

Relative to germline, V is 0 bases shorter and J is 5 bases shorter, with 13 bases between their ends. Its CDR3 holds 16 amino acids, cysteine through phenylalanine. CDR3 DNA only is kept here, 48 bases in frame from base 1. Reading the germline V gene (reference sequence) gives CDR1 LNHNV and CDR2 YYDKDF. Sequencing was carried out using PBMCs. This sequence originates from a man younger than 30 in good health and CMV-seronegative. Here the chain combines TRBV15 and TRBJ1-4; the D gene cannot be named for sure. The nucleotide sequence is TGTGCCACCAGCAGAGATCAGCGGGCTTCCAATGAAAAACTGTTTTTT. Its protein reads: CATSRDQRASNEKLFF.